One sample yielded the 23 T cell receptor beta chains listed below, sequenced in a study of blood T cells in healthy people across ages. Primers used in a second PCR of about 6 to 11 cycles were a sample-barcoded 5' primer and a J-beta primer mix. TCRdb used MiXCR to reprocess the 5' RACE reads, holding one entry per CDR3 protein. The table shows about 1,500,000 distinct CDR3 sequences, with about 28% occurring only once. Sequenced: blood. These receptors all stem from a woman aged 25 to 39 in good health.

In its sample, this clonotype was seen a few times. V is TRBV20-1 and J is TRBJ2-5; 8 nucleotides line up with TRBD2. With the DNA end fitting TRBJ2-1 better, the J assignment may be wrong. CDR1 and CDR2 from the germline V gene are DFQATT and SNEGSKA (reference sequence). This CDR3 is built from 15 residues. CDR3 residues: CSAREFREGLETQFF. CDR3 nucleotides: TGCAGTGCTAGAGAATTTCGGGAGGGGCTGGAGACCCAGTTCTTC.

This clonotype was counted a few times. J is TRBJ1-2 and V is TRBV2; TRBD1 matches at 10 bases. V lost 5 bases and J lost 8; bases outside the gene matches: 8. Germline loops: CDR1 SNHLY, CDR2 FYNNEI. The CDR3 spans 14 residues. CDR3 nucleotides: TGTGCCAGCAGTCAGACAGGGGGCGAGGTGGGCTACACCTTC. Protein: CASSQTGGEVGYTF. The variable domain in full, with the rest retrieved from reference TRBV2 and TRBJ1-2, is EPEVTQTPSHQVTQMGQEVILRCVPISNHLYFYWYRQILGQKVEFLVSFYNNEISEKSEIFDDQFSVERPDGSNFTLKIRSTKLEDSAMYFCASSQTGGEVGYTFGSGTRLTVV.

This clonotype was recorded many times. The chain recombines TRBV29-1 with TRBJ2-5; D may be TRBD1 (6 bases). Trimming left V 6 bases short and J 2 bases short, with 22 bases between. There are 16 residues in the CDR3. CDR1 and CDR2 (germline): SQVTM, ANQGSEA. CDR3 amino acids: CSVDRVQGSTQETQYF. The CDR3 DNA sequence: TGCAGCGTGGATCGCGTACAGGGATCTACTCAAGAGACCCAGTACTTC.

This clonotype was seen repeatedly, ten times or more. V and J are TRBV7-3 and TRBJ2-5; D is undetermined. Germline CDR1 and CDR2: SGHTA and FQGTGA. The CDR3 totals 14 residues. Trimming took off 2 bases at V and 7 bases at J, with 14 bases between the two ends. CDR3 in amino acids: CASSLEHRDGTQYF. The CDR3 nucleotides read TGTGCCAGCAGCTTAGAGCACCGAGACGGGACCCAGTACTTC.

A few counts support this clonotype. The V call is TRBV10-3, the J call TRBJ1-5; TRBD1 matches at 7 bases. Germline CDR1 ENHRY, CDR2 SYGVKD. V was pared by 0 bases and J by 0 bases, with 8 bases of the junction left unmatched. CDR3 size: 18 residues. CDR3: CAISESTGDPYSNQPQHF. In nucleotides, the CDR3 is TGTGCCATCAGTGAGTCAACAGGGGACCCCTATAGCAATCAGCCCCAGCATTTT.

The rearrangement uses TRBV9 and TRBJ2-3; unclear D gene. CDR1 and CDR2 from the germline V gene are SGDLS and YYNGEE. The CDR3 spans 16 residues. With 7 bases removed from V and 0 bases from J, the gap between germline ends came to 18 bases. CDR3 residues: CASGAPKGTSTDTQYF. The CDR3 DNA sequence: TGTGCCAGCGGCGCTCCTAAGGGAACTAGCACAGATACGCAGTATTTT.

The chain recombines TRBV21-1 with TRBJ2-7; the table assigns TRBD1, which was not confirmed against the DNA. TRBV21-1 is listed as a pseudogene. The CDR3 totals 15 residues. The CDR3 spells CASSNTGARSYEQYF. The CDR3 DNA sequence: TGTGCCAGCAGCAACACAGGGGCTCGCTCCTACGAGCAGTACTTC.

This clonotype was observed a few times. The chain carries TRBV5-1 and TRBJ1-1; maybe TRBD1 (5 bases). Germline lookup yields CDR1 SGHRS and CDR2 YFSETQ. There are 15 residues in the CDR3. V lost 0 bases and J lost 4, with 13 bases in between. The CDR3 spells CASSLADSGFTEAFF. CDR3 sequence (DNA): TGCGCCAGCAGCTTGGCCGATTCAGGGTTCACTGAAGCTTTCTTT.

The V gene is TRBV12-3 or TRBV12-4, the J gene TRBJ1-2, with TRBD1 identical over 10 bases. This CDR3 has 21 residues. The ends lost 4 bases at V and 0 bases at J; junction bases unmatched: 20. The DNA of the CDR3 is TGTGCCAGCAGTTATATTACCGGGACAGGGGCGATTGTGGGGGCTAACTATGGCTACACCTTC. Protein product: CASSYITGTGAIVGANYGYTF.

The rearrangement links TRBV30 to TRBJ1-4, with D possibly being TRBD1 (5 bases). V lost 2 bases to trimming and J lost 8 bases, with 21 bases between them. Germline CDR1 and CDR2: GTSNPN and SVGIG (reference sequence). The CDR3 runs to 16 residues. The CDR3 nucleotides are TGTGCCTGGAGTTACCCCCTCCCCAGGGTACGCGAAAAACTGTTTTTT. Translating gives CAWSYPLPRVREKLFF.

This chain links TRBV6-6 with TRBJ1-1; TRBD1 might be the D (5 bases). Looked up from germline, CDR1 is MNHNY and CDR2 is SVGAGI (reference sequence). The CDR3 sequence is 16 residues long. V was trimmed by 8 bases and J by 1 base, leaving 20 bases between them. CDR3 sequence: CASGHSIQHPNTEAFF. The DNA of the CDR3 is TGTGCCAGCGGACATTCGATCCAACACCCGAACACTGAAGCTTTCTTT.

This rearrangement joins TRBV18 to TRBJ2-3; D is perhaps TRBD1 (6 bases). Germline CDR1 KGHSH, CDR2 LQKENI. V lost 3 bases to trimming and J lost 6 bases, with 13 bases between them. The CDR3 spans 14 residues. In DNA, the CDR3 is TGTGCCAGCTCACCGGCCAGGGGAGCGGATACGCAGTATTTT. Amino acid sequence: CASSPARGADTQYF. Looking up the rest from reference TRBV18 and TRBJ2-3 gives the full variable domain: NAGVMQNPRHLVRRRGQEARLRCSPMKGHSHVYWYRQLPEEGLKFMVYLQKENIIDESGMPKERFSAEFPKEGPSILRIQQVVRGDSAAYFCASSPARGADTQYFGPGTRLTVL.

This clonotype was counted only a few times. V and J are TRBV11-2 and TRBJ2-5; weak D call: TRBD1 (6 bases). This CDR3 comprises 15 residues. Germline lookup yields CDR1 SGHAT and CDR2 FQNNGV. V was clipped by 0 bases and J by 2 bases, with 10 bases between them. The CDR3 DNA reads TGTGCCAGCAGCTTAGAAGTAACAGGGCAAGAGACCCAGTACTTC. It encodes CASSLEVTGQETQYF.

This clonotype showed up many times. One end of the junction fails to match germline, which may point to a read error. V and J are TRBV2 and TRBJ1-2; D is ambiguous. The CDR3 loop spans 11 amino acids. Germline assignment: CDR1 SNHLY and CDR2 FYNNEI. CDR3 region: CASSERYGYTF. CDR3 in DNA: TGCGCCAGCAGTGAGCGGTATGGCTACACCTTC.

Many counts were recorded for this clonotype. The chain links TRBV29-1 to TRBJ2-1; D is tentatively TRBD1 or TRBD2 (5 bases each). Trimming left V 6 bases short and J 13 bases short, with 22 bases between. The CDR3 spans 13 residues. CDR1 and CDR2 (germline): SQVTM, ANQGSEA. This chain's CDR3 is CSVGKGDWDQQFF. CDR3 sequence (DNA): TGCAGCGTAGGGAAAGGGGATTGGGACCAACAGTTCTTC.

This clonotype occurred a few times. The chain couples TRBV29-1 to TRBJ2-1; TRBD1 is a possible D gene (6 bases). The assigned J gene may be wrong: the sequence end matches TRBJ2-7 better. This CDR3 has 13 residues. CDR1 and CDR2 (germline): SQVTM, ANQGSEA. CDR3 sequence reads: CSVVRGSYNEQYF. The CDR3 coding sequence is TGCAGCGTGGTCAGGGGATCCTACAATGAGCAGTACTTC.

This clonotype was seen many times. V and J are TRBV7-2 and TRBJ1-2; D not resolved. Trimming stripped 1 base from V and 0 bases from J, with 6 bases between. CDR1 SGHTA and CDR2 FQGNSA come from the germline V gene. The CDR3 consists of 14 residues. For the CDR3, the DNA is TGTGCCAGCAGCTTAGATCCAGCTAACTATGGCTACACCTTC. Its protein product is CASSLDPANYGYTF. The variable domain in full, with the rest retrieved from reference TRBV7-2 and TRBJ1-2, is GAGVSQSPSNKVTEKGKDVELRCDPISGHTALYWYRQSLGQGLEFLIYFQGNSAPDKSGLPSDRFSAERTGGSVSTLTIQRTQQEDSAVYLCASSLDPANYGYTFGSGTRLTVV.

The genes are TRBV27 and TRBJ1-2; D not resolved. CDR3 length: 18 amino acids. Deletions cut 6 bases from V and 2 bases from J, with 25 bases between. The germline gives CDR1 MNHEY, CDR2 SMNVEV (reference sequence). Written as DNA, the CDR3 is TGTGCCAGCAGACCAGACCCGAGGGTACAGCAAATAAACTATGGCTACACCTTC. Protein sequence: CASRPDPRVQQINYGYTF.

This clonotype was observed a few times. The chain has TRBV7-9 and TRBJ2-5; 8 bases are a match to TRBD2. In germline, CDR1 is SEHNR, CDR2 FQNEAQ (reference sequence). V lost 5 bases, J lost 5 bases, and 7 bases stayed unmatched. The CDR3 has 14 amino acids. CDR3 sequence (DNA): TGTGCCAGCAGCGCCGCGGGAGGTGGGGAGACCCAGTACTTC. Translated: CASSAAGGGETQYF.

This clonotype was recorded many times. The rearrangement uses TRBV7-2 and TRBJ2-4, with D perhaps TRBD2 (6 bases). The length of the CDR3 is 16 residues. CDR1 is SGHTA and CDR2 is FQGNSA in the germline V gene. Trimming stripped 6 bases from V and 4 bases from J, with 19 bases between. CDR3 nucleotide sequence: TGTGCCAGCAGTTTTATCCGGGAGTCGAGAAAAAACATTCAGTACTTC. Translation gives CASSFIRESRKNIQYF.

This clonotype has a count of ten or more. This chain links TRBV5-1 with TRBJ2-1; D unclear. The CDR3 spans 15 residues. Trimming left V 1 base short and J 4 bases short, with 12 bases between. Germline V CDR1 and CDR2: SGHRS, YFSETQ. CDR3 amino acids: CASSLWQRTYNEQFF. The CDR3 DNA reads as TGCGCCAGCAGCTTGTGGCAGCGAACTTACAATGAGCAGTTCTTC.

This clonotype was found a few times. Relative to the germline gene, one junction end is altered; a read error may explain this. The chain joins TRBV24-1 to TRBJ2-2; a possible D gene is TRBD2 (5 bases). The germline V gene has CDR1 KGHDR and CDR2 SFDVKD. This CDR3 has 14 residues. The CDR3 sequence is CAASGTGFRGELFF. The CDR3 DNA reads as TGTGCCGCCAGTGGCACGGGGTTCCGCGGGGAGCTGTTTTTT.

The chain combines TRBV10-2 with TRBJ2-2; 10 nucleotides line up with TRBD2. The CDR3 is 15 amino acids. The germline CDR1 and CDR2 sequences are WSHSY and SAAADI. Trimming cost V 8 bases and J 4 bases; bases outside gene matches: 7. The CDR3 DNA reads TGCGCCAGCCGGGGTCCTAGCGGGAGCACCGGGGAGCTGTTTTTT. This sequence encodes CASRGPSGSTGELFF.